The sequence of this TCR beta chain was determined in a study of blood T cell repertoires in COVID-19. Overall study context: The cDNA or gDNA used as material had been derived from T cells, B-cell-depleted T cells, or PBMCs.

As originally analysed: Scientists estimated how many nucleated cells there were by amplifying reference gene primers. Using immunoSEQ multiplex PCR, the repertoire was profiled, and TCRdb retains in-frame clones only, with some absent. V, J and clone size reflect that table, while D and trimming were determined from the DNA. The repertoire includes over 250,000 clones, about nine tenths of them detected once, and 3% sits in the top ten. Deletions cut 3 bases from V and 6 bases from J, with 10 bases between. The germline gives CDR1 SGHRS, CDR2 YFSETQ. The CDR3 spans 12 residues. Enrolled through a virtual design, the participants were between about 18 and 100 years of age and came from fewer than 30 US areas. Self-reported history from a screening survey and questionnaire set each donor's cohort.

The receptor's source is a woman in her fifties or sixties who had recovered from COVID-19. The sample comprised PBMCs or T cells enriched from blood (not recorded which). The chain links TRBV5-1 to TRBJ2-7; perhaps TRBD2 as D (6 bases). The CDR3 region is CASSWQGGEQYF. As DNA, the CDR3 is TGCGCCAGCAGCTGGCAGGGAGGCGAGCAGTACTTC.